These 6 T cell receptor beta chains were all obtained from the same sample, sequenced in a study of cytomegalovirus exposure and HLA in healthy donors. The primer mix had 60 Vbeta and 13 Jbeta primers. TCRdb's table, derived via immunoSEQ multiplex PCR, lists solely in-frame clones and lacks some. This sample has 210,000 or so clones, with just under 85% found just once. The sequencing sample was made of PBMCs. The receptors were sampled from a woman in her thirties or forties in good health and CMV-seronegative.

The chain has TRBV11-2 and TRBJ2-7; 10 bases are a match to TRBD1. V lost 1 base and J lost 1; bases outside the gene matches: 1. CDR1 SGHAT and CDR2 FQNNGV come from the germline V gene. The CDR3 loop spans 15 amino acids. The CDR3 region is CASSLGGQGSYEQYF. DNA of the CDR3: TGTGCCAGCAGCTTAGGGGGACAGGGGTCCTACGAGCAGTACTTC.

The chain employs TRBV30 and TRBJ2-3; D gene ambiguous. The V gene's germline CDR1 is GTSNPN and CDR2 SVGIG (reference sequence). This CDR3 has 15 residues. Trimming removed 1 base from V and 4 bases from J, with 15 bases in between. CDR3 nucleotides: TGTGCCTGGAGTGCCGATCAGTATGAGGCAGATACGCAGTATTTT. The encoded protein is CAWSADQYEADTQYF.

V usage is TRBV9 and J usage is TRBJ2-1; 11 nucleotides agree with TRBD2. Germline-derived CDR1 and CDR2 are SGDLS and YYNGEE. The CDR3 is made up of 16 amino acids. The V and J ends lost 0 bases and 2 bases, in that order; junction bases with no gene match: 1. CDR3 protein: CASSVELAGAYNEQFF. Here the CDR3 DNA reads TGTGCCAGCAGCGTAGAACTAGCGGGGGCCTACAATGAGCAGTTCTTC.

Notes on this clone: This CDR3 is also generated by other DNA sequences in the sample. The V gene is TRBV5-1, the J gene TRBJ1-1, with a possible D match to TRBD1 (5 bases). Germline V gives CDR1 SGHRS, CDR2 YFSETQ. There are 15 residues in the CDR3. Trimming removed 0 bases from V and 0 bases from J, with 9 bases in between. DNA for the CDR3: TGCGCCAGCAGCTTGGCGGGGGGGATGAACACTGAAGCTTTCTTT. Amino acids: CASSLAGGMNTEAFF.

With regard to this clone: The junction shows a germline mismatch at one end, possibly a read error. J is TRBJ2-7 and V is TRBV7-9; the match to TRBD1 covers 10 bases. CDR1 is SEHNR and CDR2 is FQNEAQ in the germline V gene (reference sequence). The CDR3 loop spans 13 amino acids. Here the CDR3 DNA reads TGTGCCTGCAGCACGGGGACAGGGGCTTTTTCGTACTTC. Translating gives CACSTGTGAFSYF. Based on the CDR3 plus reference TRBV7-9 and TRBJ2-7, the full variable domain is DTGVSQNPRHKITKRGQNVTFRCDPISEHNRLYWYRQTLGQGPEFLTYFQNEAQLEKSRLLSDRFSAERPKGSFSTLEIQRTEQGDSAMYLCACSTGTGAFSYFGPGTRLTVT.

This rearrangement joins TRBV11-2 to TRBJ2-1, with 10 nucleotides matching TRBD2. Per germline, CDR1 SGHAT and CDR2 FQNNGV. This CDR3 is 15 amino acids long. Unmatched junction bases numbered 6, after V lost 2 bases and J lost 8 bases. CDR3 DNA sequence: TGTGCCAGCAGCTTAAGTAGCGGGGGGAGCGATGAGCAGTTCTTC. This encodes CASSLSSGGSDEQFF.